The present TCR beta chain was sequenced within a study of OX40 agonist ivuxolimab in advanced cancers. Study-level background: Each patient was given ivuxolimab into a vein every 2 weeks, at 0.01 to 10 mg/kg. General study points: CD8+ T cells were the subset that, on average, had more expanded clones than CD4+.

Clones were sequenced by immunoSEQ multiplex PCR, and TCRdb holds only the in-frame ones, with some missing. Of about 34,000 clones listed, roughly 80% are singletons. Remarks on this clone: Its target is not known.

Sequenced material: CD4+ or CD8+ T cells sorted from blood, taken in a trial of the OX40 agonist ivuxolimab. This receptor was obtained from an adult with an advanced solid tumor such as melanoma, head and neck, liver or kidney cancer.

The CDR3 loop reads CASTPGGLQTQYF. The DNA for the CDR3 is TGTGCCAGCACCCCGGGGGGGCTACAGACCCAGTACTTC. V and J are TRBV6-1 and TRBJ2-5; 8 nucleotides match TRBD2. The CDR3 covers 13 residues. Germline assignment: CDR1 MNHNS and CDR2 SASEGT. V gave up 7 bases and J gave up 6 bases; unmatched junction bases: 7.